These 27 T cell receptor beta chains were sequenced from one sample in a study of blood T cell repertoires in COVID-19. Libraries were prepared by immunoSEQ multiplex PCR; TCRdb keeps only in-frame clonotypes and omits some of them. The sample lists 200,000 to 300,000 clones, about 83% occurring once. The sample comprised peripheral blood. The receptors originated from a woman older than 75 with COVID-19, enrolled during active disease.

V is TRBV23-1 and J is TRBJ2-7; TRBD1 agrees at 9 bases. TRBV23-1 is an ORF for which the function is uncertain. This CDR3 contains 14 residues. V lost 7 bases and J lost 6; bases outside the gene matches: 10. CDR3 nucleotide sequence: TGCGCCAGCACCCCTCGGGACAGGGCGGGCGAGCAGTACGTC. It yields the protein CASTPRDRAGEQYV.

V and J are TRBV6-5 and TRBJ1-5, with 9 bases identical to TRBD1. V was clipped by 7 bases and J by 3 bases; unmatched bases: 4. This CDR3 has 14 residues. CDR1 is MNHEY and CDR2 is SVGAGI in the germline V gene. The CDR3 coding sequence is TGTGCCAGCAAGACAGGGGGTTTCAATCAGCCCCAGCATTTT. This codes for CASKTGGFNQPQHF.

This sequence joins TRBV12-3 or TRBV12-4 and TRBJ1-2; D is unresolved. The V gene lost 1 base and the J gene lost 7 bases, with 10 bases spanning the gap. The CDR3 sequence is 13 residues long. The CDR3 region has the DNA TGTGCCAGCAGTTTAGGAGGCCCGAGTGGCTACACCTTC. Translation gives CASSLGGPSGYTF.

V is TRBV7-2 and J is TRBJ1-2, with TRBD1 identical over 9 bases. Germline V CDR1 and CDR2: SGHTA, FQGNSA. CDR3 length equals 15 residues. J gave up 4 bases and V 5 bases, and 8 bases lay outside the gene matches. CDR3 sequence: CASSPGQGKGYGYTF. CDR3 DNA sequence: TGTGCCAGCAGCCCGGGACAGGGTAAGGGCTATGGCTACACCTTC.

V and J are TRBV11-2 and TRBJ1-4; D unresolved. This CDR3 comprises 13 residues. Between the trimmed V and J ends, which lost 4 bases and 2 bases, there was a span of 5 bases. Germline V CDR1 and CDR2: SGHAT, FQNNGV. The CDR3 here is CASSSQTNEKLFF. Written as DNA, the CDR3 is TGTGCCAGCAGCTCTCAGACTAATGAAAAACTGTTTTTT. Using reference TRBV11-2 and TRBJ1-4 for the parts outside the CDR3, the full variable domain is EAGVAQSPRYKIIEKRQSVAFWCNPISGHATLYWYQQILGQGPKLLIQFQNNGVVDDSQLPKDRFSAERLKGVDSTLKIQPAKLEDSAVYLCASSSQTNEKLFFGSGTQLSVL.

The chain carries TRBV27 and TRBJ2-2; 7 nucleotides agree with TRBD1. The CDR3 totals 17 residues. Germline lookup yields CDR1 MNHEY and CDR2 SMNVEV (reference sequence). Unmatched junction bases numbered 16, after V lost 6 bases and J lost 6 bases. The DNA of the CDR3 is TGTGCCAGCAGGACAAATTCTAGGGGGCTCGCATCCGGGGAGCTGTTTTTT. Protein sequence: CASRTNSRGLASGELFF.

The V gene is TRBV6-1, the J gene TRBJ1-4, with D perhaps matching TRBD1 (6 bases). Germline CDR1 reads MNHNS; CDR2 reads SASEGT. The length of the CDR3 is 16 residues. Trimming took 0 bases from V and 8 from J, leaving 16 bases between them. The CDR3 region is CASSEARTGTREKLFF. In nucleotides, the CDR3 is TGTGCCAGCAGTGAAGCCCGCACAGGGACCCGAGAAAAACTGTTTTTT.

This sequence joins TRBV12-5 and TRBJ2-5, with a weak D call TRBD1 (7 bases). Deletions cut 6 bases from V and 5 bases from J, with 19 bases between. The CDR3 loop spans 15 amino acids. Germline CDR1 reads LGHNT; CDR2 reads FRNRAP. CDR3 coding DNA: TGTGCTAGTGGCCCTTCAGGGGGGAGGAATGAGACCCAGTACTTC. Translated: CASGPSGGRNETQYF.

CDR3 bases: TGTGCCAGCAGTCGATCCGAAAACAGGGGAGGTCAGCCCCAGCATTTT. Protein: CASSRSENRGGQPQHF. V gene TRBV6-6 combines with J gene TRBJ1-5, with 7 bases identical to TRBD1. Losses at the gene ends were 5 bases for V and 6 bases for J; bases not matched to a gene: 13. The CDR3 is 16 amino acids. Per the germline V gene, CDR1 is MNHNY and CDR2 is SVGAGI (reference sequence).

The CDR3: CASSLARGLMNTEAFF. CDR3 nucleotides: TGTGCCAGCAGCTTGGCAAGGGGGCTGATGAACACTGAAGCTTTCTTT. The chain carries TRBV5-4 and TRBJ1-1, with 7 bases fitting TRBD1. The CDR3 is made up of 16 amino acids. CDR1 is SGHNT and CDR2 is YYREEE in the germline V gene (reference sequence). V gave up 0 bases and J gave up 0 bases; unmatched junction bases: 5.

This clone was observed a handful of times. The V gene is TRBV6-5, the J gene TRBJ1-2, with D perhaps matching TRBD1 (6 bases). CDR3 size: 15 residues. Germline V gene sequence: CDR1 MNHEY, CDR2 SVGAGI. Trimming took off 5 bases at V and 7 bases at J, with 20 bases between the two ends. CDR3 in amino acids: CASSPSGRTVSGYTF. The CDR3 DNA reads TGTGCCAGCAGTCCCTCGGGACGGACAGTTAGTGGCTACACCTTC.

The V gene is TRBV14, the J gene TRBJ2-5; TRBD2 matches 8 bases. After removal of 1 base from V and 5 bases from J, the junction contained 6 bases not matched to a gene. Germline V gene lookup returns CDR1 SGHDN and CDR2 FVKESK. This CDR3 has 15 residues. The CDR3 region has the DNA TGTGCCAGCAGCCAAGGACGGGGGGGAGGTGAGACCCAGTACTTC. Amino acid sequence: CASSQGRGGGETQYF.

V gene TRBV10-3 combines with J gene TRBJ1-2; the D gene is possibly TRBD1 (6 bases). Germline V lookup: CDR1 ENHRY, CDR2 SYGVKD. With 10 bases removed from V and 3 bases from J, the gap between germline ends came to 12 bases. This CDR3 has 12 amino acids. The CDR3 coding sequence is TGTGCCACTTCGGACAGTGACTATGGCTACACCTTC. This translates into CATSDSDYGYTF.

The chain employs TRBV4-2 and TRBJ1-5; D is unresolved. The CDR3 consists of 17 residues. The V gene's germline CDR1 is LGHNA and CDR2 YNFKEQ. The V end was cut by 0 bases, the J end by 0 bases, with 12 bases between. The CDR3 loop is CASSQDGMQDSNQPQHF. DNA of the CDR3: TGTGCCAGCAGCCAAGATGGAATGCAGGATAGCAATCAGCCCCAGCATTTT.

The chain joins TRBV19 to TRBJ1-5; TRBD1 matches at 8 bases. V shed 5 bases, J shed 2 bases, and the junction held 14 bases outside the gene matches. The CDR3 is 18 residues long. Germline values: CDR1 LNHDA, CDR2 SQIVND (reference sequence). The CDR3 sequence is CASSSIGQGPPGNQPQHF. For the CDR3, the DNA is TGTGCCAGTAGTTCGATTGGACAGGGCCCACCAGGCAATCAGCCCCAGCATTTT.

The V and J genes are TRBV24-1 and TRBJ2-1, with D possibly being TRBD1 (5 bases). The V end lost 5 bases, the J end lost 6 bases, and 10 bases lay between the germline ends. Germline V gives CDR1 KGHDR, CDR2 SFDVKD. The CDR3 contains 13 residues. The CDR3 is CATSALGANEQFF. In DNA, the CDR3 is TGTGCCACCAGTGCCCTTGGGGCCAATGAGCAGTTCTTC.

The table lists this clone with a few counts. In DNA, the CDR3 is TGTGCCAGTACCCTCGGGAGTCTGAACTATGGCTACACCTTC. Protein: CASTLGSLNYGYTF. The chain links TRBV19 to TRBJ1-2; D not certain. Germline V gives CDR1 LNHDA, CDR2 SQIVND (reference sequence). CDR3 size: 14 residues. Deletions cut 7 bases from V and 2 bases from J, with 14 bases between.

This rearrangement joins TRBV11-2 to TRBJ2-5; 10 bases are shared with TRBD2. The V segment lost 5 bases and the J segment 4 bases; nucleotides outside the gene matches: 7. The V gene's germline CDR1 is SGHAT and CDR2 FQNNGV. The CDR3 contains 15 residues. CDR3 coding DNA: TGTGCCAGCAGCATTAGCGGGGGGAAGATAGAGACCCAGTACTTC. Protein sequence: CASSISGGKIETQYF.

The count of this clone is one. The rearrangement uses TRBV7-3 and TRBJ1-3; 7 bases are a match to TRBD1. With 5 bases clipped from V and 1 base from J, the junction kept 11 bases outside the gene matches. The CDR3 length is 17 residues. CDR1 is SGHTA and CDR2 is FQGTGA in the germline V gene. In DNA, the CDR3 is TGTGCCAGCAGCCCCCATGAGACAGGGCGGTCTGGAAACACCATATATTTT. It is translated as CASSPHETGRSGNTIYF.

The CDR3 coding sequence is TGTGCCAGCAGCGCAGAGGCGGGGAGGGGCGGGGAGCTGTTTTTT. Protein: CASSAEAGRGGELFF. The genes are TRBV6-5 and TRBJ2-2, with 7 positions matching TRBD2. Unmatched junction bases numbered 11, after V lost 6 bases and J lost 7 bases. The CDR3 contains 15 residues. Germline V gene sequence: CDR1 MNHEY, CDR2 SVGAGI.

This clone was seen only a few times. The CDR3 is CASSGRLAGGLYNEQFF. The CDR3 region has the DNA TGTGCCAGTAGTGGTAGACTAGCGGGGGGCCTATACAATGAGCAGTTCTTC. This chain joins TRBV19 and TRBJ2-1; 13 bases map to TRBD2. Trimming took 5 bases from V and 4 from J; bases not matched to a gene: 8. Germline CDR1 LNHDA, CDR2 SQIVND (reference sequence). The CDR3 totals 17 residues.

This clone was picked up many times. This chain's CDR3 is CASSLFSTEAFF. Here the CDR3 DNA reads TGTGCCAGCAGCTTGTTCTCGACTGAAGCTTTCTTT. The chain uses TRBV5-6 and TRBJ1-1; D is ambiguous. The CDR3 has 12 residues. V lost 1 base to trimming and J lost 5 bases, with 6 bases between them. The germline CDR1 and CDR2 sequences are SGHDT and YYEEEE.

Concerning this clone: The junction differs from germline at one of its ends, possibly a read error. The genes are TRBV7-9 and TRBJ1-1; tentative D call: TRBD1 (6 bases). The CDR3 consists of 11 residues. CDR1 and CDR2 from the germline V gene are SEHNR and FQNEAQ (reference sequence). The CDR3 protein is CASSFSWGRVF. The CDR3 DNA follows: TGTGCCAGCAGCTTCTCCTGGGGGCGAGTCTTT.

CDR3 protein: CASSFSGNTIYF. CDR3 coding DNA: TGTGCCAGCAGTTTCTCCGGAAACACCATATATTTT. This chain links TRBV28 with TRBJ1-3; D uncertain. Germline assignment: CDR1 MDHEN and CDR2 SYDVKM. V was clipped by 3 bases and J by 4 bases, with 4 bases between them. This CDR3 region has 12 residues. Supplemented by reference TRBV28 and TRBJ1-3, the full variable domain reads DVKVTQSSRYLVKRTGEKVFLECVQDMDHENMFWYRQDPGLGLRLIYFSYDVKMKEKGDIPEGYSVSREKKERFSLILESASTNQTSMYLCASSFSGNTIYFGEGSWLTVV.

The chain uses TRBV3-1 (or the pseudogene TRBV3-2) and TRBJ2-4, with 8 bases fitting TRBD2. This CDR3 is built from 13 residues. Germline CDR1 LGHDT, CDR2 YNNKEL (reference sequence). Trimming removed 4 bases from V and 5 bases from J; junction bases left unmatched: 1. The DNA for the CDR3 is TGTGCCAGCAGCCCGGGGGGGGAAAACATTCAGTACTTC. It codes for CASSPGGENIQYF.

The chain employs TRBV7-2 and TRBJ2-7; D is possibly TRBD1 (6 bases). CDR1 and CDR2 (germline): SGHTA, FQGNSA. This CDR3 has 14 amino acids. Trimming cost V 5 bases and J 0 bases, with 11 bases left between them. The DNA for the CDR3 is TGTGCCAGCAGCGTCCAGGGGAGCTCCTACGAGCAGTACGTC. Its translation is CASSVQGSSYEQYV.

The V and J genes are TRBV15 and TRBJ2-1, with 11 bases matching TRBD2. Per germline, CDR1 LNHNV and CDR2 YYDKDF (reference sequence). With V trimmed by 0 bases and J by 5 bases, 9 bases remained unmatched. This CDR3 is 18 amino acids long. CDR3 sequence reads: CATSRDFGVTSGDNEQFF. Here the CDR3 DNA reads TGTGCCACCAGCAGAGATTTCGGAGTGACTAGCGGGGACAATGAGCAGTTCTTC.